The rows below give T cell receptor beta chains drawn from one sample of a study of patients and donors after allogeneic stem cell transplantation. TCRdb reanalysed the RT-PCR reads using MiXCR and keeps one entry per CDR3 protein. The sample records fewer than 75,000 distinct CDR3 sequences, less than 15% being singletons. The material sequenced was blood, either unsorted or a sorted T cell fraction (not recorded which). Receptor source: a human donor who was either an allogeneic HSCT recipient or a stem cell or donor lymphocyte infusion donor (not recorded which). It is not recorded whose cells these are; they may come from a transplant donor. The conserved cysteine and the conserved F or W are not part of the CDR3 here. Each record gives: V gene, J gene, clone size, CDR3 protein. The size entry is marked missing in some rows and otherwise reads once, few, many or a size class.

v_call: TRBV5-1; j_call: TRBJ2-1; clone_size: few; cdr3_aa: ASSLSGTGSYNEQF
v_call: TRBV5-1; j_call: TRBJ1-3; clone_size: NA; cdr3_aa: ASSLEGRNTIY
v_call: TRBV10-2; j_call: TRBJ2-7; clone_size: many; cdr3_aa: ASSDTNSYEQY
v_call: TRBV19; j_call: TRBJ1-5; clone_size: many; cdr3_aa: ASSTVGTGPSNQPQH
v_call: TRBV24-1; j_call: TRBJ2-3; clone_size: many; cdr3_aa: ATSDGLTGEVIDTQY
v_call: TRBV7-8; j_call: TRBJ2-5; clone_size: NA; cdr3_aa: ASSGTEGRETQY
v_call: TRBV12-3/TRBV12-4; j_call: TRBJ2-3; clone_size: NA; cdr3_aa: ASSLIPQREGLDTQY
v_call: TRBV7-9; j_call: TRBJ2-2; clone_size: few; cdr3_aa: ASSWGQNTGELF
v_call: TRBV27; j_call: TRBJ2-7; clone_size: NA; cdr3_aa: ASSTYRQGLWYEQY
v_call: TRBV5-5; j_call: TRBJ1-5; clone_size: NA; cdr3_aa: ASSLWFSSNQPQH
v_call: TRBV12-3/TRBV12-4; j_call: TRBJ2-1; clone_size: few; cdr3_aa: ASSSTTGTSGRAVQF
v_call: TRBV3-1; j_call: TRBJ1-5; clone_size: NA; cdr3_aa: ASSPAGGYQPQH
v_call: TRBV4-1; j_call: TRBJ2-4; clone_size: NA; cdr3_aa: ASSQAQGPIQY
v_call: TRBV3-1; j_call: TRBJ1-1; clone_size: NA; cdr3_aa: ASSQVAGLMNTEAL
v_call: TRBV7-9; j_call: TRBJ2-7; clone_size: few; cdr3_aa: ASSYVLGQGLYEQY
v_call: TRBV30; j_call: TRBJ2-7; clone_size: NA; cdr3_aa: AWMRRFTLPREQY
v_call: TRBV7-9; j_call: TRBJ1-1; clone_size: many; cdr3_aa: ASSGTGSVNTEAF
v_call: TRBV9; j_call: TRBJ1-1; clone_size: few; cdr3_aa: ASSVETGMNTEAF
v_call: TRBV6-2/TRBV6-3; j_call: TRBJ2-3; clone_size: NA; cdr3_aa: ASSSGWTDTQY
v_call: TRBV5-5; j_call: TRBJ2-5; clone_size: once; cdr3_aa: ASSLGDYPETQY
v_call: TRBV29-1; j_call: TRBJ2-4; clone_size: few; cdr3_aa: SVYSRVVVAKNIQY
v_call: TRBV12-3/TRBV12-4; j_call: TRBJ2-7; clone_size: few; cdr3_aa: ASSGAVWYEQY
v_call: TRBV30; j_call: TRBJ2-5; clone_size: few; cdr3_aa: AWSPGGVRQETQY
v_call: TRBV10-3; j_call: TRBJ2-5; clone_size: NA; cdr3_aa: AISDRREETQY
v_call: TRBV12-3/TRBV12-4; j_call: TRBJ2-3; clone_size: many; cdr3_aa: ASSLDSSGDTQY
v_call: TRBV30; j_call: TRBJ1-2; clone_size: many; cdr3_aa: ACRWLVYGYT
v_call: TRBV7-2; j_call: TRBJ2-2; clone_size: many; cdr3_aa: ASSFSRNTGELF
v_call: TRBV29-1; j_call: TRBJ2-1; clone_size: few; cdr3_aa: SAGTSGYNEQF
v_call: TRBV18; j_call: TRBJ1-1; clone_size: many; cdr3_aa: ASSPQTGASTEAF
v_call: TRBV6-5; j_call: TRBJ2-7; clone_size: few; cdr3_aa: ASSTPASGRGYEQY
v_call: TRBV15; j_call: TRBJ2-5; clone_size: NA; cdr3_aa: ATSAPGALETQY
v_call: TRBV4-2; j_call: TRBJ2-1; clone_size: NA; cdr3_aa: ASSLSGTSPYNEQF
v_call: TRBV18; j_call: TRBJ1-5; clone_size: NA; cdr3_aa: ASSPPGGGDQPQH
v_call: TRBV5-6; j_call: TRBJ1-1; clone_size: many; cdr3_aa: ASSLRGMNTEAF
v_call: TRBV3-1; j_call: TRBJ2-1; clone_size: once; cdr3_aa: ASSQGLAGSNEQF
v_call: TRBV10-1; j_call: TRBJ2-7; clone_size: NA; cdr3_aa: ASSEFLGAGRY
v_call: TRBV5-1; j_call: TRBJ2-1; clone_size: NA; cdr3_aa: ASSLVVSDEQF
v_call: TRBV7-9; j_call: TRBJ2-1; clone_size: NA; cdr3_aa: ASSLKSGKSENEQF
v_call: TRBV14; j_call: TRBJ1-2; clone_size: NA; cdr3_aa: ASSPGLRPADYGYT
v_call: TRBV10-3; j_call: TRBJ2-1; clone_size: few; cdr3_aa: AISHGTGGNEQF
v_call: TRBV2; j_call: TRBJ2-3; clone_size: many; cdr3_aa: ASSATSAAGDTQY
v_call: TRBV25-1; j_call: TRBJ1-1; clone_size: few; cdr3_aa: ASSGSGGLNTEAF
v_call: TRBV4-1; j_call: TRBJ2-1; clone_size: few; cdr3_aa: ASSQNPGQGINEQF
v_call: TRBV4-1; j_call: TRBJ2-2; clone_size: NA; cdr3_aa: ASSFDSHTGELF
v_call: TRBV15; j_call: TRBJ1-3; clone_size: few; cdr3_aa: ATSRDAADSGNTIY
v_call: TRBV24-1; j_call: TRBJ2-1; clone_size: many; cdr3_aa: ATSDSRDPYNEQF
v_call: TRBV7-8; j_call: TRBJ1-1; clone_size: many; cdr3_aa: ASSYPPGTGGLNTEAF
v_call: TRBV7-6; j_call: TRBJ2-7; clone_size: few; cdr3_aa: ASSGVAGTSYEQY
v_call: TRBV19; j_call: TRBJ2-1; clone_size: few; cdr3_aa: ASSLLSGTGGYNEQF
v_call: TRBV7-6; j_call: TRBJ2-1; clone_size: few; cdr3_aa: ASSLNGRYNEQF
v_call: TRBV24-1; j_call: TRBJ1-1; clone_size: NA; cdr3_aa: ATSEGIRNTEAF
v_call: TRBV6-2/TRBV6-3; j_call: TRBJ2-3; clone_size: few; cdr3_aa: ASSHTPRGDTQY
v_call: TRBV10-3; j_call: TRBJ2-6; clone_size: NA; cdr3_aa: AITTGQGNSGANVLT
v_call: TRBV29-1; j_call: TRBJ1-2; clone_size: many; cdr3_aa: SAGFKSGYT
v_call: TRBV3-1; j_call: TRBJ1-1; clone_size: medium-sized; cdr3_aa: ASSRGRRMADTEAF
v_call: TRBV27; j_call: TRBJ1-5; clone_size: many; cdr3_aa: ASSFSPAGGNQPQH
v_call: TRBV6-5; j_call: TRBJ2-3; clone_size: many; cdr3_aa: ASSYVREADTQY
v_call: TRBV5-1; j_call: TRBJ2-3; clone_size: NA; cdr3_aa: ASSALRASHTDTQY
v_call: TRBV3-1; j_call: TRBJ2-3; clone_size: medium-sized; cdr3_aa: ASSQRGDADTQY